This T cell receptor (beta chain) is drawn from a study of PD-1 blockade in classical Hodgkin lymphoma. Produced via immunoSEQ multiplex PCR; TCRdb's table is partial and in-frame only. The table lists around 96,000 clones, over 80% of them singletons. This clone was found once. CDR3 size: 15 residues. Trimming removed 2 bases from V and 6 bases from J, with 14 bases in between. CDR1 SGHDT and CDR2 YYEEEE come from the germline V gene. Relapse was seen in all patients after autologous stem cell transplantation, and brentuximab vedotin exposure was variable. V and J are TRBV5-6 and TRBJ2-2; TRBD1 might be the D (6 bases). The TCR comes from a human donor with classical Hodgkin lymphoma. The sequences come from peripheral blood mononuclear cells (PBMCs), collected at baseline. The DNA for the CDR3 is TGTGCCAGCAGCTTCTGGGGGCGGTCTGCCGGGGAGCTGTTTTTT. Protein sequence: CASSFWGRSAGELFF.